Following are 6 T cell receptor beta chains from one sample sequenced in a study of siplizumab effects on memory and regulatory T cells. The data were produced by immunoSEQ multiplex PCR, yet TCRdb's version contains in-frame clones alone and is incomplete. The sample carries 90,000 to 140,000 clones, roughly 91% recorded once. The sequenced material came from CD4+ T cells sorted from blood. The receptors come from a human donor in good health.

CDR3 sequence: CASSQVQGAYNEQFF. The CDR3 nucleotides read TGCGCCAGCAGCCAGGTACAGGGAGCCTACAATGAGCAGTTCTTC. The genes are TRBV4-1 and TRBJ2-1; TRBD1 might be the D (6 bases). The V gene's germline CDR1 is MGHRA and CDR2 YSYEKL. Trimming removed 3 bases at V and 2 bases at J, with 11 bases between. This CDR3 is 15 amino acids long.

The chain employs TRBV28 and TRBJ2-1; a possible D gene is TRBD2 (6 bases). CDR1 is MDHEN and CDR2 is SYDVKM in the germline V gene. The CDR3 is made up of 17 amino acids. V was shortened by 7 bases and J by 1 base, with 20 bases between the two germline ends. CDR3 coding DNA: TGTGCCAGCACCCCCCAATTGGGGCTAGCGTCCTACAATGAGCAGTTCTTC. It specifies CASTPQLGLASYNEQFF.

The CDR3 bases are TGTGCCAGCAGTGCACAGGGGGTTAGTGATGAAAAACTGTTTTTT. This translates into CASSAQGVSDEKLFF. V usage is TRBV5-4 and J usage is TRBJ1-4; 8 nucleotides match TRBD1. The CDR3 length is 15 residues. From germline, CDR1 is SGHNT and CDR2 YYREEE (reference sequence). The V and J ends lost 5 bases and 6 bases, in that order; junction bases with no gene match: 9.

The genes are TRBV4-3 and TRBJ2-3; D may be TRBD2 (6 bases). The length of the CDR3 is 14 residues. Deletions cut 8 bases from V and 3 bases from J, with 15 bases between. Germline V gene lookup returns CDR1 LGHNA and CDR2 YSLEER. The CDR3, as DNA: TGCGCCAGCTCGAATGGGGGGAGGACAGATACGCAGTATTTT. It encodes CASSNGGRTDTQYF.

The chain links TRBV2 to TRBJ2-3; a weak D match, TRBD1 (5 bases). The V gene lost 4 bases and the J gene lost 1 base, with 9 bases spanning the gap. The CDR3 sequence is 14 residues long. Germline assignment: CDR1 SNHLY and CDR2 FYNNEI. CDR3 nucleotides: TGTGCCAGCAGTGGTAGGGGTGGCACAGATACGCAGTATTTT. Protein sequence: CASSGRGGTDTQYF. Based on the CDR3 plus reference TRBV2 and TRBJ2-3, the full variable domain is EPEVTQTPSHQVTQMGQEVILRCVPISNHLYFYWYRQILGQKVEFLVSFYNNEISEKSEIFDDQFSVERPDGSNFTLKIRSTKLEDSAMYFCASSGRGGTDTQYFGPGTRLTVL.

The chain joins TRBV19 to TRBJ1-5; 7 nucleotides align to TRBD1. Per the germline V gene, CDR1 is LNHDA and CDR2 is SQIVND (reference sequence). Trimming took 6 bases from V and 4 from J; bases not matched to a gene: 18. CDR3 size: 18 residues. Here the CDR3 DNA reads TGTGCCAGTAGCTTACGAAATTCCGGGACAGAAAAAAATCAGCCCCAGCATTTT. This gives the protein CASSLRNSGTEKNQPQHF.